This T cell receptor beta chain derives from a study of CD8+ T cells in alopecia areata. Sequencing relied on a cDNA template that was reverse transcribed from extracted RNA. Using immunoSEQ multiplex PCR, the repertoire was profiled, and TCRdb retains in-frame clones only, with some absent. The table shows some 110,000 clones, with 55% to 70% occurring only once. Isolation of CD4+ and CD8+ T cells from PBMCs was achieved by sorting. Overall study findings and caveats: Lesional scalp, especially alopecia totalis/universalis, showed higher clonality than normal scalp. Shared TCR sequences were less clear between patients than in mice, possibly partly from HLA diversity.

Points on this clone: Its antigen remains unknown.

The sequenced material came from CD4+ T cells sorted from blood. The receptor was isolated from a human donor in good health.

The CDR3 reads CASSLLERGKNIQYF. CDR3 coding DNA: TGTGCCAGCAGCTTACTCGAAAGGGGCAAAAACATTCAGTACTTC. The rearrangement links TRBV27 to TRBJ2-4; weak D call: TRBD1 (5 bases). The CDR3 runs to 15 residues. CDR1 is MNHEY and CDR2 is SMNVEV in the germline V gene (reference sequence). The V and J ends lost 6 bases and 3 bases respectively, with 15 bases between them.